This T cell receptor beta chain was retrieved from a study of beta chain features in type 1 diabetes. This clone was counted many times. Germline assignment: CDR1 LNHDA and CDR2 SQIVND (reference sequence). There are 14 residues in the CDR3. Trimming shortened V by 6 bases and J by 0 bases, and 11 bases separated the two germline ends. What was sequenced were expressed TCRB transcripts, since all of the isolated RNA had been reverse transcribed. Only in-frame clones appear in the TCRdb table, and some are missing; sequencing was by immunoSEQ multiplex PCR. The table has about 340,000 clones, less than 9.5% seen once.

Sample: central memory CD4+ T cells from blood. This receptor was identified in a woman between 18 and 30 years old in good health. The chain uses TRBV19 and TRBJ1-1, with D unclear. For the CDR3, the DNA is TGTGCCAGTAGGCGGGGAGGGTTGAACACTGAAGCTTTCTTT. Amino acids: CASRRGGLNTEAFF.